This entry describes one TCR beta chain. This sample is part of a study of T cell changes during pregnancy in multiple sclerosis. Trimming removed 3 bases at V and 0 bases at J, with 15 bases between. Germline loops: CDR1 WNHNN, CDR2 SYGVQD (reference sequence). This CDR3 is built from 17 residues. Only in-frame clones appear in the TCRdb table, and some are missing; sequencing was by immunoSEQ multiplex PCR. The data show 65,000 to 85,000 clones, roughly 90% seen once. The chain uses TRBV10-1 and TRBJ1-5; D unresolved. The TCR was taken from a female donor in good health, enrolled as a control in a pregnancy study. Material: peripheral blood, obtained in the first trimester of pregnancy. Here the CDR3 reads CASSDEGSRLSNQPQHF. The CDR3 DNA is TGCGCCAGCAGTGATGAAGGGAGTCGACTTAGCAATCAGCCCCAGCATTTT.